This T cell receptor (beta chain) was captured by sequencing in a study of response to subunit inactivated influenza vaccine. General study points: Only a handful of new T cells, the authors suggested, are recruited with each seasonal influenza vaccination.

TCRdb recomputed calls from the RT-PCR reads with MiXCR, one row per CDR3 protein. This sample carries 500,000 to 600,000 distinct CDR3 sequences, 15% to 20% of them seen once, and the ten largest clones take approximately 3%. On this clonotype: The antigen is unknown.

The V segment lost 6 bases and the J segment 2 bases; nucleotides outside the gene matches: 10. The CDR3 sequence is 16 residues long. This sequence was found in a man aged 45 to 75 who received an inactivated influenza vaccine. The source was CD4+ T cells sorted from PBMCs, collected less than 25 months after vaccination. The chain joins TRBV12-3 or TRBV12-4 to TRBJ2-5, with 9 bases that match TRBD1. DNA of the CDR3: TGTGCCAGCAGCCCCATAGGGACAGGGCAACAAGAGACCCAGTACTTC. It yields the protein CASSPIGTGQQETQYF.